One sample yielded the 5 T cell receptor beta chains listed below, sequenced in a study of T cells expressing NK-cell markers. TCRdb reprocessed the 5' RACE reads and reports one entry per CDR3 protein, with no DNA. The ten most abundant clones cover less than 20% of a sample with approximately 110,000 distinct CDR3 sequences. Sequencing input: blood T cells: a sorted CD56 or NKG2C T cell subset, CD4+ or CD8+ T cells, or bulk PBMC T cells (not recorded which). The receptors were gathered from a woman between 18 and 69 years old in good health.

This sequence joins TRBV6-5 and TRBJ2-1; the TCRdb D gene call, TRBD2, has no DNA to confirm it. Germline V gene data show CDR1 as MNHEY and CDR2 as SVGAGI. The CDR3 consists of 15 residues. The CDR3 loop is CASSYPSGGDNEQFF.

The V gene is TRBV27, the J gene TRBJ1-2; TCRdb gives TRBD1 as the D gene, but with no DNA this cannot be confirmed. Germline CDR1 MNHEY, CDR2 SMNVEV (reference sequence). This CDR3 contains 13 residues. CDR3 sequence: CASSLNRKDGYTF.

V usage is TRBV30 and J usage is TRBJ1-3. CDR3 length equals 13 residues. Germline loops: CDR1 GTSNPN, CDR2 SVGIG (reference sequence). The CDR3 is CAWRVSSGNTIYF.

The V call is TRBV20-1, the J call TRBJ2-5; TCRdb selects TRBD2, and the lack of DNA leaves this call unchecked. The CDR3 is 15 amino acids. Germline V gene data show CDR1 as DFQATT and CDR2 as SNEGSKA (reference sequence). The CDR3: CSAEGLAGGAETQYF.

The chain joins TRBV9 to TRBJ2-3; TCRdb calls TRBD2, which cannot be checked without DNA. Per germline, CDR1 SGDLS and CDR2 YYNGEE. The CDR3 has 14 residues. CDR3: CASSVEGLTDTQYF.